The sequence of this TCR beta chain was determined in a study of T cell responses to AZD1222 COVID-19 vaccine. Points from the study as a whole: Only 5 or 6 individuals given AZD1222 were seropositive at baseline. Spike-specific TCR depth and breadth grew after two AZD1222 doses.

Regarding this clone: Its specificity is not known.

Here immunoSEQ multiplex PCR was the method, and the copy in TCRdb shows in-frame clones only, minus some. Of 150,000 to 200,000 clones listed, about nine tenths are singletons. Unmatched junction bases numbered 3, after V lost 5 bases and J lost 0 bases. Germline CDR1 ENHRY, CDR2 SYGVKD. The CDR3 is 15 amino acids. This clonotype was obtained from an adult in good health. The sample here was peripheral blood, taken on day 0 of AZD1222 vaccination. The V call is TRBV10-3, the J call TRBJ1-5; 8 bases are shared with TRBD1. The CDR3 spells CAISSGTGSNQPQHF. CDR3 nucleotide sequence: TGTGCCATCAGTTCCGGGACAGGTAGCAATCAGCCCCAGCATTTT.